What follows are 10 T cell receptor beta chains derived from one specimen sequenced in a study of T cell responses to AZD1222 COVID-19 vaccine. The protocol was immunoSEQ multiplex PCR, while the TCRdb copy is restricted to in-frame clones and leaves out a portion. The sample lists 100,000 to 150,000 clones; around 90% were seen once. Sequences were derived from peripheral blood, sampled on day 0 of AZD1222 vaccination. The receptor source for this set is an adult in good health.

The genes are TRBV18 and TRBJ2-3; D not resolved. Germline CDR1 and CDR2: KGHSH and LQKENI. Trimming removed 0 bases from V and 1 base from J, with 14 bases in between. This CDR3 spans 17 amino acids. CDR3 in DNA: TGTGCCAGCTCACCACCCCTGTTAGGCTCCGGCACAGATACGCAGTATTTT. This codes for CASSPPLLGSGTDTQYF.

The J gene is TRBJ1-5, the V gene TRBV2, with 7 bases lining up with TRBD1. V gave up 3 bases and J gave up 6 bases; unmatched junction bases: 5. Germline CDR1 is SNHLY and CDR2 is FYNNEI. The CDR3 has 14 amino acids. The chain's CDR3 is CASSDRGRSQPQHF. The CDR3 DNA follows: TGTGCCAGCAGTGACAGGGGGAGAAGTCAGCCCCAGCATTTT.

This clone is a singleton in its sample. CDR3 residues: CASSQVTGPGDEQYF. In nucleotides, the CDR3 is TGTGCCAGCAGCCAAGTTACGGGTCCGGGGGACGAGCAGTACTTC. This sequence joins TRBV3-1 (or the pseudogene TRBV3-2) and TRBJ2-7; D is possibly TRBD2 (6 bases). Trimming took off 1 base at V and 5 bases at J, with 15 bases between the two ends. This CDR3 comprises 15 residues. The germline V gene has CDR1 LGHDT and CDR2 YNNKEL (reference sequence).

V gene TRBV5-1 combines with J gene TRBJ2-2, with D unclear. The CDR3 has 15 residues. Germline V gene data show CDR1 as SGHRS and CDR2 as YFSETQ. Trimming left V 0 bases short and J 6 bases short, with 12 bases between. This CDR3 reads CASSLGQAEAGELFF. For the CDR3, the DNA is TGCGCCAGCAGCTTGGGCCAGGCAGAAGCCGGGGAGCTGTTTTTT.

V and J are TRBV19 and TRBJ1-5, with 7 bases fitting TRBD1. CDR1 is LNHDA and CDR2 is SQIVND in the germline V gene (reference sequence). This CDR3 contains 18 residues. J was trimmed by 0 bases and V by 7 bases; bases with no gene match: 15. CDR3 amino acids: CASTAGQASQYSNQPQHF. The CDR3 DNA sequence: TGTGCCAGTACCGCAGGACAGGCGAGCCAATATAGCAATCAGCCCCAGCATTTT. Based on the CDR3 plus reference TRBV19 and TRBJ1-5, the full variable domain is DGGITQSPKYLFRKEGQNVTLSCEQNLNHDAMYWYRQDPGQGLRLIYYSQIVNDFQKGDIAEGYSVSREKKESFPLTVTSAQKNPTAFYLCASTAGQASQYSNQPQHFGDGTRLSIL.

This rearrangement joins TRBV27 to TRBJ2-1; 8 bases line up with TRBD2. Germline V gene data show CDR1 as MNHEY and CDR2 as SMNVEV (reference sequence). J lost 8 bases, V lost 2 bases, and 11 bases had no gene match. The length of the CDR3 is 16 residues. The CDR3 nucleotides are TGTGCCAGCAGTTTACACCGGCGGGGGGACGTAGATGAGCAGTTCTTC. Encoded protein: CASSLHRRGDVDEQFF.

This sequence joins TRBV28 and TRBJ2-3, with TRBD2 matching over 8 bases. The CDR3 is made up of 17 amino acids. V lost 2 bases, J lost 2 bases, and 9 bases stayed unmatched. In germline, CDR1 is MDHEN, CDR2 SYDVKM. Written as DNA, the CDR3 is TGTGCCAGCAGTTTAGGTTTAACTAGCGGCCTCACAGATACGCAGTATTTT. It specifies CASSLGLTSGLTDTQYF.

The V call is TRBV7-9, the J call TRBJ2-5, with D tentatively TRBD2 (7 bases). V was clipped by 5 bases and J by 2 bases, with 15 bases between them. Germline V gene data show CDR1 as SEHNR and CDR2 as FQNEAQ (reference sequence). The CDR3 spans 15 residues. The CDR3 spells CASSRGAGRQETQYF. The CDR3 DNA sequence: TGTGCCAGCAGCCGGGGGGCGGGTCGTCAAGAGACCCAGTACTTC.

This chain joins TRBV14 and TRBJ2-7; perhaps TRBD1 as D (6 bases). This CDR3 is built from 14 residues. V dropped 4 bases and J dropped 5 bases, with 15 bases sitting between them. Germline V gene sequence: CDR1 SGHDN, CDR2 FVKESK. CDR3 nucleotide sequence: TGTGCCAGCAGCCCAAATCTGGGGGCCAACGAGCAGTACTTC. This encodes CASSPNLGANEQYF. Full variable domain (outside the CDR3, taken from reference TRBV14 and TRBJ2-7): EAGVTQFPSHSVIEKGQTVTLRCDPISGHDNLYWYRRVMGKEIKFLLHFVKESKQDESGMPNNRFLAERTGGTYSTLKVQPAELEDSGVYFCASSPNLGANEQYFGPGTRLTVT.

This sequence joins TRBV29-1 and TRBJ2-1; D uncertain. V was trimmed by 7 bases and J by 8 bases, leaving 15 bases between them. Per germline, CDR1 SQVTM and CDR2 ANQGSEA. The CDR3 covers 12 residues. The CDR3 here is CSAVARWDEQFF. DNA of the CDR3: TGCAGCGCGGTGGCAAGGTGGGATGAGCAGTTCTTC.